These 13 T cell receptor beta chains share one sample of origin, sequenced in a study of T cell responses to AZD1222 COVID-19 vaccine. TCRdb's copy holds only in-frame clones and misses some; the assay was immunoSEQ multiplex PCR. This table has over 100,000 clones, approximately 91% appearing once. The material sequenced was peripheral blood, taken on day 0 of AZD1222 vaccination. The receptor source for this set is an adult in good health.

The V gene is TRBV6-5, the J gene TRBJ1-1; 7 nucleotides line up with TRBD1. The CDR3 has 14 amino acids. After removal of 5 bases from V and 1 base from J, the junction contained 4 bases not matched to a gene. Germline loops: CDR1 MNHEY, CDR2 SVGAGI. This CDR3 is CASSQGQQNTEAFF. The CDR3 DNA reads TGTGCCAGCAGTCAGGGACAGCAGAACACTGAAGCTTTCTTT.

This rearrangement joins TRBV30 to TRBJ1-1; tentatively, D is TRBD1 (5 bases). The length of the CDR3 is 13 residues. The germline V and J ends were trimmed by 7 bases and 2 bases, with 14 bases remaining between them. Germline V gene lookup returns CDR1 GTSNPN and CDR2 SVGIG (reference sequence). In DNA, the CDR3 is TGTGCCTCTCTCGTGGGGGATAACACTGAAGCTTTCTTT. This encodes CASLVGDNTEAFF. The variable domain in full, completed from reference TRBV30 and TRBJ1-1, reads SQTIHQWPATLVQPVGSPLSLECTVEGTSNPNLYWYRQAAGRGLQLLFYSVGIGQISSEVPQNLSASRPQDRQFILSSKKLLLSDSGFYLCASLVGDNTEAFFGQGTRLTVV.

The chain couples TRBV6-5 to TRBJ1-2; 10 nucleotides agree with TRBD1. Germline CDR1 is MNHEY and CDR2 is SVGAGI. V lost 6 bases, J lost 7 bases, and 5 bases stayed unmatched. The CDR3 spans 13 residues. CDR3 in DNA: TGTGCCAGCAGGACGACAGGGGGCTCTGGCTACACCTTC. As protein: CASRTTGGSGYTF.

The genes are TRBV14 and TRBJ1-2; TRBD1 is a possible D gene (6 bases). The CDR3 spans 15 residues. The ends were cut back, 0 bases at V and 1 base at J, with 9 bases in the middle. Germline assignment: CDR1 SGHDN and CDR2 FVKESK. Written as DNA, the CDR3 is TGTGCCAGCAGCCAAGAGGGGGGCCTTAACTATGGCTACACCTTC. Its protein product is CASSQEGGLNYGYTF. The full variable domain, rest sourced from reference TRBV14 and TRBJ1-2, is EAGVTQFPSHSVIEKGQTVTLRCDPISGHDNLYWYRRVMGKEIKFLLHFVKESKQDESGMPNNRFLAERTGGTYSTLKVQPAELEDSGVYFCASSQEGGLNYGYTFGSGTRLTVV.

V gene TRBV29-1 combines with J gene TRBJ1-2; D call uncertain. This CDR3 has 13 residues. Germline V gene sequence: CDR1 SQVTM, CDR2 ANQGSEA. Trimming took 7 bases from V and 4 from J, leaving 16 bases between them. CDR3 DNA sequence: TGCAGCGATAGGCCAGATAGCACCTATGGCTACACCTTC. It is translated as CSDRPDSTYGYTF.

This chain uses TRBV6-5 with TRBJ1-6, with a tentative D call TRBD1 (6 bases). The CDR3 length is 14 residues. The V and J ends lost 8 bases and 7 bases respectively, with 15 bases between them. CDR1 is MNHEY, CDR2 SVGAGI, per germline. The CDR3 DNA is TGTGCCAGCCGTAGGGGGGGTTTCAATTCACCCCTCCACTTT. It translates to CASRRGGFNSPLHF.

The chain recombines TRBV3-1 (or the pseudogene TRBV3-2) with TRBJ1-2; no clear D. This CDR3 has 13 amino acids. V was trimmed by 4 bases and J by 4 bases, leaving 10 bases between them. Germline V gives CDR1 LGHDT, CDR2 YNNKEL (reference sequence). CDR3: CASSRQHAYGYTF. The CDR3 DNA follows: TGTGCCAGCAGCCGCCAACACGCCTATGGCTACACCTTC.

The chain uses TRBV6-6 and TRBJ1-5, with D unresolved. The V gene's germline CDR1 is MNHNY and CDR2 SVGAGI (reference sequence). CDR3 length: 15 amino acids. The V end was cut by 6 bases, the J end by 3 bases, with 15 bases between. CDR3 region: CASRVGGPNNQPQHF. DNA of the CDR3: TGTGCCAGCAGGGTAGGAGGTCCGAACAATCAGCCCCAGCATTTT.

This chain uses TRBV18 with TRBJ1-2; D possibly corresponds to TRBD1 (5 bases). Trimming removed 2 bases from V and 3 bases from J, with 10 bases in between. The germline V gene has CDR1 KGHSH and CDR2 LQKENI. The CDR3 is 14 residues long. The CDR3 protein is CASSPEGLDYGYTF. The CDR3 nucleotides are TGTGCCAGCTCACCAGAGGGGCTCGACTATGGCTACACCTTC.

The chain carries TRBV20-1 and TRBJ1-6, with a tentative D call TRBD1 (5 bases). CDR3 length equals 15 residues. Germline lookup yields CDR1 DFQATT and CDR2 SNEGSKA (reference sequence). V was pared by 3 bases and J by 7 bases, with 16 bases between. This CDR3 reads CSASAGGDRNSPLHF. The CDR3 nucleotides are TGCAGTGCTAGTGCTGGGGGAGATCGGAATTCACCCCTCCACTTT.

This clone has only a few counts. The chain carries TRBV6-5 and TRBJ1-1; D may be TRBD1 (5 bases). The V gene lost 6 bases and the J gene lost 5 bases, with 19 bases spanning the gap. The CDR3 length is 15 residues. The V gene's germline CDR1 is MNHEY and CDR2 SVGAGI. For the CDR3, the DNA is TGTGCCAGCAGGCGCTCCGAGGGGTGGAGAACTGAAGCTTTCTTT. Translated: CASRRSEGWRTEAFF.

The chain joins TRBV6-6 to TRBJ2-5, with 14 bases matching TRBD2. The CDR3 has 15 residues. Germline values: CDR1 MNHNY, CDR2 SVGAGI (reference sequence). With V trimmed by 5 bases and J by 5 bases, 4 bases remained unmatched. The CDR3 sequence is CASSRRTSGGETQYF. The CDR3, as DNA: TGTGCCAGCAGTCGGCGGACTAGCGGGGGGGAGACCCAGTACTTC.

V usage is TRBV7-9 and J usage is TRBJ2-3, with D perhaps TRBD2 (6 bases). This CDR3 is 16 amino acids long. Per the germline V gene, CDR1 is SEHNR and CDR2 is FQNEAQ (reference sequence). V was cut by 3 bases and J by 2 bases, with 15 bases left in between. CDR3 in DNA: TGTGCCAGCAGCTTCGGGGGTCCCTTCCTCACAGATACGCAGTATTTT. Protein sequence: CASSFGGPFLTDTQYF.